The clone carrying this TCR beta chain was seen a single time. The target antigen is unknown. The CDR3 length is 16 residues. V was clipped by 5 bases and J by 9 bases; unmatched bases: 12. Germline V lookup: CDR1 SGHVS, CDR2 FNYEAQ. Data came from immunoSEQ multiplex PCR; TCRdb stores just in-frame clones and leaves some out. Among approximately 99,000 clones listed, about 90% were seen once. This sample is part of a study of graft-versus-host responses after intestinal transplantation. Findings of the study overall: Peak circulating GvH clone levels were associated with early post-transplant HvG declines.

The clonotype originates from a human donor who was the organ donor for an intestinal transplant. This chain joins TRBV7-6 and TRBJ2-1, with 11 bases lining up with TRBD2. Sequencing used unstimulated CD8+ T cells sorted from spleen or lymph node cells, obtained before transplant. Written as DNA, the CDR3 is TGTGCCAGCAGCCACGGACTAGCGGGTACCACCGGTGAGCAGTTCTTC. Translation gives CASSHGLAGTTGEQFF.